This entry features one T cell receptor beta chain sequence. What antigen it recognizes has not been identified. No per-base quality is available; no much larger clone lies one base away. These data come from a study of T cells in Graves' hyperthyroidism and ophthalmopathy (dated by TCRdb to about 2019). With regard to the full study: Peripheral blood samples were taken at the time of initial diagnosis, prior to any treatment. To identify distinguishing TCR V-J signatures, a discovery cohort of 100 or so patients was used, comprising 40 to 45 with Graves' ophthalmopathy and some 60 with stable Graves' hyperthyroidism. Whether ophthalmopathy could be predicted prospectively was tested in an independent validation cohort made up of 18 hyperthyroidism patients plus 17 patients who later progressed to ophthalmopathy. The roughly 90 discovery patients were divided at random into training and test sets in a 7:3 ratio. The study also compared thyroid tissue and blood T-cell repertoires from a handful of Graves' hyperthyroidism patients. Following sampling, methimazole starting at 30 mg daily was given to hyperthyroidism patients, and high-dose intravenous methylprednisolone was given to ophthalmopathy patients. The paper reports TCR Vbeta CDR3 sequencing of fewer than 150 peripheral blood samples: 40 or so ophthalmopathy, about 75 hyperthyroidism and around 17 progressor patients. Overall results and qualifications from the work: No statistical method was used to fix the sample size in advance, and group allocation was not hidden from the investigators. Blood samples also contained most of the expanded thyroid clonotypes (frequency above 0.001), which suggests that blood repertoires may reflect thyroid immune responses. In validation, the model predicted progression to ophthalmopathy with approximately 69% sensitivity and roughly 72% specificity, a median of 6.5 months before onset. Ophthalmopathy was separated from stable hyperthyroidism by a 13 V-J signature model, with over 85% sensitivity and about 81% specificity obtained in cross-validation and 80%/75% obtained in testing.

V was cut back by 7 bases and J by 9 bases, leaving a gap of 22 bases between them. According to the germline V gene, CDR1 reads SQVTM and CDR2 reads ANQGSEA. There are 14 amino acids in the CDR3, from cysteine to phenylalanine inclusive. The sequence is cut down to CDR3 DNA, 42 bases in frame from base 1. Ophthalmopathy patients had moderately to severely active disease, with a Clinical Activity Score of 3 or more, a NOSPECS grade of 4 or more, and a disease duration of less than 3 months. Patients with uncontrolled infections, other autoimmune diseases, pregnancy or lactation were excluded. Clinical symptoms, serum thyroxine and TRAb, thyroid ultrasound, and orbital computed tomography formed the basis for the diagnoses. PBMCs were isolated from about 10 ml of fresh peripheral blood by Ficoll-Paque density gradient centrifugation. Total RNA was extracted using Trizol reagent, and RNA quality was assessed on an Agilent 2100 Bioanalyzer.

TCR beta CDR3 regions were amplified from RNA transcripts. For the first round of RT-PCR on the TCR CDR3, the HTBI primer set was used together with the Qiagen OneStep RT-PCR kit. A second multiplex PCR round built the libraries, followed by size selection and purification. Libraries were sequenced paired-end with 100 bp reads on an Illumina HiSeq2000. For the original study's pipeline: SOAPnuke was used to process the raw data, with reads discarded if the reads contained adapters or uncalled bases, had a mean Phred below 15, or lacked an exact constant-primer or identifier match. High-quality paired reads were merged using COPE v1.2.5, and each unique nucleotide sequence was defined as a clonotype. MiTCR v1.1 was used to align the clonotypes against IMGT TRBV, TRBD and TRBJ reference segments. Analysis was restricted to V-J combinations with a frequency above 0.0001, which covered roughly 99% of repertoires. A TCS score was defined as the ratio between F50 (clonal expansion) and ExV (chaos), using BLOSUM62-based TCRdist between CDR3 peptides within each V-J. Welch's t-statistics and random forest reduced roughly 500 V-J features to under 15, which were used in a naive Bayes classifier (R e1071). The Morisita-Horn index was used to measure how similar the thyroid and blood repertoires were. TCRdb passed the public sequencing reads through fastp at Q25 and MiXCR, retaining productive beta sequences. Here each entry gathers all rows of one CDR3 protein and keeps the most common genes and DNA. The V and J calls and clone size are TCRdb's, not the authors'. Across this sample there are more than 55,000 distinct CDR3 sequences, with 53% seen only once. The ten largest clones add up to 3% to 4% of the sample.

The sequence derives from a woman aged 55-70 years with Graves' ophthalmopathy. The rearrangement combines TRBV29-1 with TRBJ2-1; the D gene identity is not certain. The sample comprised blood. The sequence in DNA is TGCAGCGCCGAAGCTAAACAGCAACGGGCTGAGCAGTTCTTC. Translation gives CSAEAKQQRAEQFF.